Listed below are T cell receptor beta chains from one sample, sequenced in a study of blood T cell repertoires in COVID-19. Repertoires were generated with immunoSEQ multiplex PCR, while TCRdb's copy carries only in-frame clones and drops some. The sample yields a few hundred thousand clones, around 88% seen once. What was sequenced was peripheral blood. The receptors derive from a woman aged 25 to 39 who had recovered from COVID-19. Each CDR3 is given with its conserved first and last residue. The D gene is left open where the match is weak. Size is omitted from some rows. Given values are once, few, many or a class for expanded clones.

clone_size: -
v_call: TRBV3-1/TRBV3-2
j_call: TRBJ2-7
d_call: TRBD1
cdr3_aa: CASSQGGQGIGGQYF
cdr3_nt: TGTGCCAGCAGCCAAGGGGGACAGGGCATAGGAGGGCAGTACTTC

clone_size: once
v_call: TRBV5-4
j_call: TRBJ1-4
d_call: TRBD1
cdr3_aa: CASSHDPGQSNEKLFF
cdr3_nt: TGTGCCAGCAGCCATGATCCGGGACAGTCTAATGAAAAACTGTTTTTT

clone_size: -
v_call: TRBV30
j_call: TRBJ2-5
d_call: TRBD1
cdr3_aa: CAWRQTGTVETQYF
cdr3_nt: TGTGCCTGGAGACAGACAGGGACGGTGGAGACCCAGTACTTC

clone_size: once
v_call: TRBV19
j_call: TRBJ1-4
d_call: -
cdr3_aa: CASSRGSGGEKLFF
cdr3_nt: TGTGCCAGTAGTCGAGGAAGTGGAGGTGAAAAACTGTTTTTT

clone_size: -
v_call: TRBV30
j_call: TRBJ1-5
d_call: TRBD1
cdr3_aa: CAWSVNRGGISNQPQHF
cdr3_nt: TGTGCCTGGAGTGTCAACAGGGGGGGTATAAGCAATCAGCCCCAGCATTTT

clone_size: -
v_call: TRBV5-1
j_call: TRBJ2-5
d_call: TRBD2
cdr3_aa: CASSLSSGGRETQYF
cdr3_nt: TGCGCCAGCAGCTTATCCAGCGGGGGCCGGGAGACCCAGTACTTC

clone_size: once
v_call: TRBV4-1
j_call: TRBJ2-2
d_call: TRBD2
cdr3_aa: CASSRRLSGGAAGELFF
cdr3_nt: TGCGCCAGCAGTCGAAGGCTTAGCGGGGGGGCGGCCGGGGAGCTGTTTTTT

clone_size: -
v_call: TRBV30
j_call: TRBJ2-5
d_call: -
cdr3_aa: CAWSPPGGTQYF
cdr3_nt: TGTGCCTGGAGTCCCCCAGGTGGGACCCAGTACTTC

clone_size: -
v_call: TRBV30
j_call: TRBJ1-1
d_call: -
cdr3_aa: CAWSVPQGWTEAFF
cdr3_nt: TGTGCCTGGAGTGTTCCACAGGGTTGGACTGAAGCTTTCTTT

clone_size: few
v_call: TRBV5-1
j_call: TRBJ2-2
d_call: -
cdr3_aa: CASSLHGANTGELFF
cdr3_nt: TGCGCCAGCAGCTTGCACGGGGCGAACACCGGGGAGCTGTTTTTT

clone_size: -
v_call: TRBV28
j_call: TRBJ1-5
d_call: TRBD1
cdr3_aa: CASSSSRDRFSSNQPQHF
cdr3_nt: TGTGCCAGCAGTTCGTCCCGGGACAGGTTCAGCAGCAATCAGCCCCAGCATTTT

clone_size: -
v_call: TRBV7-6
j_call: TRBJ1-6
d_call: TRBD1
cdr3_aa: CASSEYRDRELDSPLHF
cdr3_nt: TGTGCCAGCAGCGAGTACCGGGACAGGGAACTTGATTCACCCCTCCACTTT

clone_size: -
v_call: TRBV7-9
j_call: TRBJ1-4
d_call: -
cdr3_aa: CASSLQAGDGEKLFF
cdr3_nt: TGTGCCAGCAGCTTACAAGCAGGGGATGGTGAAAAACTGTTTTTT

clone_size: -
v_call: TRBV6-6
j_call: TRBJ2-4
d_call: -
cdr3_aa: CASSYSTGDIQYF
cdr3_nt: TGTGCCAGCAGTTACTCGACTGGCGATATTCAGTACTTC

clone_size: once
v_call: TRBV30
j_call: TRBJ2-3
d_call: -
cdr3_aa: CAWYLPGRGAEDTQYF
cdr3_nt: TGTGCCTGGTACTTGCCAGGGCGCGGTGCGGAGGATACGCAGTATTTT

clone_size: -
v_call: TRBV5-1
j_call: TRBJ2-3
d_call: -
cdr3_aa: CASSLEGHQTDTQYF
cdr3_nt: TGCGCCAGCAGCTTGGAGGGACACCAGACAGATACGCAGTATTTT

clone_size: -
v_call: TRBV5-8
j_call: TRBJ2-5
d_call: TRBD1
cdr3_aa: CASSLLDRGKETQYF
cdr3_nt: TGTGCCAGCAGCTTATTGGACAGGGGAAAAGAGACCCAGTACTTC

clone_size: -
v_call: TRBV5-1
j_call: TRBJ2-7
d_call: TRBD2
cdr3_aa: CASGTGGIRYEQYF
cdr3_nt: TGCGCCAGCGGAACGGGGGGGATTCGGTACGAGCAGTACTTC

clone_size: -
v_call: TRBV27
j_call: TRBJ2-7
d_call: TRBD1
cdr3_aa: CASSRRQGREQYF
cdr3_nt: TGTGCCAGCAGTCGACGACAGGGTCGCGAGCAGTACTTC

clone_size: -
v_call: TRBV27
j_call: TRBJ2-7
d_call: -
cdr3_aa: CASSWGPAYEQYF
cdr3_nt: TGTGCCAGCAGTTGGGGGCCTGCCTACGAGCAGTACTTC

clone_size: -
v_call: TRBV28
j_call: TRBJ2-7
d_call: -
cdr3_aa: CASSFRGEQYF
cdr3_nt: TGTGCCAGCAGTTTTAGAGGGGAGCAGTACTTC

clone_size: -
v_call: TRBV19
j_call: TRBJ1-5
d_call: -
cdr3_aa: CASSIDLGTGLNQPQHF
cdr3_nt: TGTGCCAGTAGTATAGATCTAGGTACGGGGTTGAATCAGCCCCAGCATTTT

clone_size: -
v_call: TRBV9
j_call: TRBJ2-7
d_call: TRBD1
cdr3_aa: CASSTGQGAYEQYF
cdr3_nt: TGTGCCAGCAGCACCGGACAGGGGGCCTACGAGCAGTACTTC

clone_size: -
v_call: TRBV5-5
j_call: TRBJ1-6
d_call: -
cdr3_aa: CASSLTGSGSPLHF
cdr3_nt: TGTGCCAGCAGCCTAACGGGAAGCGGGTCACCCCTCCACTTT

clone_size: -
v_call: TRBV5-1
j_call: TRBJ2-1
d_call: TRBD2
cdr3_aa: CASSLRLAENNEQFF
cdr3_nt: TGCGCCAGCAGCTTGCGCCTAGCGGAGAACAATGAGCAGTTCTTC

clone_size: -
v_call: TRBV28
j_call: TRBJ1-2
d_call: -
cdr3_aa: CASSSPSQGASGGYTF
cdr3_nt: TGTGCCAGCAGTTCCCCGAGTCAGGGTGCTTCGGGTGGCTACACCTTC